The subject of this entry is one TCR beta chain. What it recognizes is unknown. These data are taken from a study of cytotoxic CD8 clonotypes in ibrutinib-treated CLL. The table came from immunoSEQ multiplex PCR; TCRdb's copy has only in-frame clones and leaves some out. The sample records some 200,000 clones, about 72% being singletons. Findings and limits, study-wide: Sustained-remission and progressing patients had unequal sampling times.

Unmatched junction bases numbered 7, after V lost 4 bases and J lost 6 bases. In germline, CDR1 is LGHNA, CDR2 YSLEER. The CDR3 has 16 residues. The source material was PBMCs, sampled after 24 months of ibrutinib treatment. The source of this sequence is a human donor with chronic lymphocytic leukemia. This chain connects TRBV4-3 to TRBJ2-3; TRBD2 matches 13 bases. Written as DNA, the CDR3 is TGCGCCAGCAGCCCTGGACTAGCGGGAGATCGTGATACGCAGTATTTT. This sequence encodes CASSPGLAGDRDTQYF.